This entry is about one T cell receptor beta chain. What it recognizes is unknown. TCRbeta library preparation incorporated unique molecular identifiers. Using its own MiXCR run on the PCR reads, TCRdb lists one record per CDR3 protein. The sample records about 460,000 distinct CDR3 sequences, approximately 10% being singletons. This sample is drawn from a study of T-cell reconstitution after alpha-beta-depleted transplantation in children. Findings and caveats of the study: Reportedly, only several hundred clones from non-depleted graft cells drove alpha-beta T-cell counts at about two months.

V gave up 7 bases and J gave up 3 bases; unmatched junction bases: 16. This CDR3 is 18 amino acids long. Germline V gives CDR1 WSHSY, CDR2 SAAADI. J is TRBJ2-3 and V is TRBV10-2; 10 bases align to TRBD2. The receptor was isolated from a child aged 2 to 10 with inherited bone marrow failure, due to receive a stem cell transplant. Sequenced here: PBMCs, sampled before TCRalphabeta/CD19-depleted stem cell transplant. CDR3 region: CASTEPLSAGGGTDTQYF. The CDR3 region has the DNA TGCGCCAGCACCGAGCCCCTCTCAGCGGGAGGGGGGACAGATACGCAGTATTTT.